A selection of T cell receptor beta chains follows, all from one sample in a study of T cell clones after liver transplantation. This table comes from immunoSEQ multiplex PCR, and its TCRdb copy is limited to in-frame clones, with some not included. The table has about 15,000 clones, approximately 82% seen once; the top ten hold roughly 27%. Material: CD8+ T cells from blood, obtained 47 months after liver transplant. These receptors all come from a human patient who received a liver transplant. Some of the T cells might come from the graft donor. Both conserved end residues are part of each CDR3. A D gene is named only where the DNA matches it firmly. The size of a clone is reported for some rows only, either as once, few or many, or as a class for expanded clones.

J: TRBJ2-7
size: -
D: TRBD2
V: TRBV4-2
DNA: TGTGCCAGCAGCCAAGTTACCGGGACTAGCATTTCCTACGAGCAGTACTTC
CDR3: CASSQVTGTSISYEQYF

J: TRBJ2-1
size: -
D: TRBD2
V: TRBV7-2
DNA: TGTGCCAGCAGCTTAGTCCGCGGGAGGGGAAATGAGCAGTTCTTC
CDR3: CASSLVRGRGNEQFF

J: TRBJ2-7
size: -
D: -
V: TRBV7-3
DNA: TGTGCCAGCAGCTCTTCCATTAGTGGGGAGCAGTACTTC
CDR3: CASSSSISGEQYF

J: TRBJ1-1
size: once
D: -
V: TRBV27
DNA: TGTGCCAGCAGTTTGGGGGGGCGCGGGGACACTGAAGCTTTCTTT
CDR3: CASSLGGRGDTEAFF

J: TRBJ2-1
size: -
D: -
V: TRBV27
DNA: TGTGCCAGCTGCGCACCCTCTAATGAGCAGTTCTTC
CDR3: CASCAPSNEQFF

J: TRBJ2-7
size: few
D: TRBD2
V: TRBV6-1
DNA: TGTGCCAGCACCGGACTAGACTACGAGCAGTACTTC
CDR3: CASTGLDYEQYF

J: TRBJ2-6
size: -
D: -
V: TRBV7-9
DNA: TGTGCCAGCAGCTCCCAGGATGCTGGGGCCAACGTCCTGACTTTC
CDR3: CASSSQDAGANVLTF

J: TRBJ1-3
size: few
D: -
V: TRBV2
DNA: TGTGCCAGCCGCGCGTGGCAGACTGGAAACACCATATATTTT
CDR3: CASRAWQTGNTIYF

J: TRBJ2-1
size: -
D: -
V: TRBV5-6
DNA: TGTGCCAGCACCTTTTCCAGTACGGGGCCACGAGGTGAGCAGTTCTTC
CDR3: CASTFSSTGPRGEQFF

J: TRBJ2-1
size: -
D: -
V: TRBV27
DNA: TGTGCCAGCAGCCAGGCAGACTACAATGAGCAGTTCTTC
CDR3: CASSQADYNEQFF

J: TRBJ2-7
size: -
D: -
V: TRBV4-1
DNA: TGCGCCAGCAGCCACACAGGGGAGGGTGTAGAGCAGTACTTC
CDR3: CASSHTGEGVEQYF

J: TRBJ2-3
size: -
D: -
V: TRBV2
DNA: TGTGCCAGCAGTGCCCCCCCGGGCACAGATACGCAGTATTTT
CDR3: CASSAPPGTDTQYF

J: TRBJ2-7
size: -
D: TRBD2
V: TRBV9
DNA: TGTGCCAGCAGCGTGTTCCGGGACTACTCCTACGAGCAGTACTTC
CDR3: CASSVFRDYSYEQYF

J: TRBJ2-2
size: -
D: TRBD2
V: TRBV19
DNA: TGTGCCAGTAGTACCCCGGCTAGCGGGTTGCCCGGGGAGCTGTTTTTT
CDR3: CASSTPASGLPGELFF

J: TRBJ2-7
size: few
D: TRBD2
V: TRBV30
DNA: TGTGCCTGGAGTCTTCCGGGACTAGCGGGAATCGAGCAGTACTTC
CDR3: CAWSLPGLAGIEQYF

J: TRBJ2-7
size: -
D: TRBD2
V: TRBV5-1
DNA: TGCGCCAGCAGCTTGGAATTTCTCGCCGCGGGAGGGTTCTACGAGCAGTACTTC
CDR3: CASSLEFLAAGGFYEQYF

J: TRBJ2-3
size: -
D: TRBD1
V: TRBV19
DNA: TGTGCCAGCTTCTCCGGACAGGGCACAGATACGCAGTATTTT
CDR3: CASFSGQGTDTQYF

J: TRBJ2-7
size: few
D: -
V: TRBV9
DNA: TGTGCCAGCAGCGATGCCGGGACGAGTAATCCGTACGAGCAGTACTTC
CDR3: CASSDAGTSNPYEQYF

J: TRBJ1-4
size: -
D: -
V: TRBV28
DNA: TGTGCCAGCAGTTTTGGGCAGGGTTACCGGGGGAAACTGTTTTTT
CDR3: CASSFGQGYRGKLFF

J: TRBJ2-7
size: -
D: TRBD1
V: TRBV19
DNA: TGTGCCAGTAGTATGGGACAGGGGGCATACGAGCAGTACTTC
CDR3: CASSMGQGAYEQYF

J: TRBJ2-1
size: -
D: -
V: TRBV19
DNA: TGTGCCAGTAGTATATGGGGGATCTCCTACAATGAGCAGTTCTTC
CDR3: CASSIWGISYNEQFF

J: TRBJ2-1
size: -
D: -
V: TRBV7-9
DNA: TGTGCCAGCAGCTCCGGGGCCATCAATGAGCAGTTCTTC
CDR3: CASSSGAINEQFF

J: TRBJ2-3
size: -
D: -
V: TRBV7-9
DNA: TGTGCCAGCAGCTTAGGGCGGGTCACAGATACGCAGTATTTT
CDR3: CASSLGRVTDTQYF